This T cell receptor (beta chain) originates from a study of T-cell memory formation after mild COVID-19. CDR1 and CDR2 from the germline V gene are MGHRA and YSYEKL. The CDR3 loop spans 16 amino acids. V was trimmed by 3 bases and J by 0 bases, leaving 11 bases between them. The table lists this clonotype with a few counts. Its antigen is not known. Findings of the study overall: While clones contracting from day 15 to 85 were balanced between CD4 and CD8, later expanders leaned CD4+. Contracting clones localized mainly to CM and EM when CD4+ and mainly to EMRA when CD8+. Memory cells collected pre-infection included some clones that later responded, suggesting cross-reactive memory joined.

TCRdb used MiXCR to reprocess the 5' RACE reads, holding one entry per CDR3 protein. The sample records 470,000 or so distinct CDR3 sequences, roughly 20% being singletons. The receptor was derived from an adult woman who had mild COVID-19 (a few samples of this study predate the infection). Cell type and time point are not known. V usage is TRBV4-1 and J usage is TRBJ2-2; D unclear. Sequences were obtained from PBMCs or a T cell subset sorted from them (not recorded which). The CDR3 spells CASSHVGSANTGELFF. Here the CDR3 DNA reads TGCGCCAGCAGCCACGTTGGTAGTGCGAACACCGGGGAGCTGTTTTTT.